These 20 T cell receptor beta chains share one sample of origin, sequenced in a study of T-cell memory formation after mild COVID-19. In TCRdb, the 5' RACE reads were re-called with MiXCR into one record per CDR3 protein. The sample holds some 200,000 distinct CDR3 sequences, over 20% seen once. The sequencing sample was made of PBMCs or a T cell subset sorted from them (not recorded which). Source of these receptors: an adult woman who had mild COVID-19 (a few samples of this study predate the infection). Cell type and time point are not known.

V is TRBV12-3 or TRBV12-4 and J is TRBJ1-1; tentatively, D is TRBD1 (6 bases). The CDR3 has 12 residues. V was clipped by 3 bases and J by 7 bases, with 9 bases between them. Here the CDR3 DNA reads TGTGCCAGCAGTTTTGTACAGGGTGAAGCTTTCTTT. Its translation is CASSFVQGEAFF.

The chain carries TRBV6-5 and TRBJ2-5; weak D call: TRBD2 (6 bases). CDR1 and CDR2 (germline): MNHEY, SVGAGI. This CDR3 has 14 residues. Between the trimmed V and J ends, which lost 2 bases and 2 bases, there was a span of 9 bases. CDR3 nucleotide sequence: TGTGCCAGCAGTTACGCGGAGGGTCAAGAGACCCAGTACTTC. This encodes CASSYAEGQETQYF.

The chain employs TRBV5-6 and TRBJ2-7; D remains unclear. Germline lookup yields CDR1 SGHDT and CDR2 YYEEEE. V lost 7 bases and J lost 3, with 8 bases in between. There are 11 residues in the CDR3. DNA of the CDR3: TGTGCCAGCGCGGACCACTACGAGCAGTACTTC. Translation: CASADHYEQYF. Using reference TRBV5-6 and TRBJ2-7 for the parts outside the CDR3, the full variable domain is DAGVTQSPTHLIKTRGQQVTLRCSPKSGHDTVSWYQQALGQGPQFIFQYYEEEERQRGNFPDRFSGHQFPNYSSELNVNALLLGDSALYLCASADHYEQYFGPGTRLTVT.

This sequence joins TRBV15 and TRBJ2-2; D perhaps matches TRBD1 (6 bases). The CDR3 is made up of 12 amino acids. Trimming shortened V by 7 bases and J by 5 bases, and 8 bases separated the two germline ends. Looked up from germline, CDR1 is LNHNV and CDR2 is YYDKDF (reference sequence). Here the CDR3 reads CATTGVTGELFF. The CDR3 region has the DNA TGTGCCACCACAGGGGTTACCGGGGAGCTGTTTTTT.

V is TRBV25-1 and J is TRBJ1-1; D may be TRBD1 (5 bases). V dropped 2 bases and J dropped 5 bases, with 15 bases sitting between them. The CDR3 sequence is 15 residues long. The germline gives CDR1 MGHDK, CDR2 SYGVNS. The DNA of the CDR3 is TGTGCCAGCAGTGAACATGGGGGTATGCCGACTGAAGCTTTCTTT. Amino acids: CASSEHGGMPTEAFF.

This clonotype has a handful of counts. The rearrangement uses TRBV20-1 and TRBJ1-1; D unresolved. CDR1 and CDR2 (germline): DFQATT, SNEGSKA (reference sequence). The CDR3 is 13 amino acids. Trimming stripped 5 bases from V and 1 base from J, with 11 bases between. Here the CDR3 DNA reads TGCAGTGCTGAGCTAGGGTGGAACACTGAAGCTTTCTTT. Protein: CSAELGWNTEAFF.

V is TRBV6-5 and J is TRBJ2-6; no clear D gene. The germline CDR1 and CDR2 sequences are MNHEY and SVGAGI. Trimming removed 6 bases at V and 4 bases at J, with 7 bases between. The CDR3 covers 13 residues. The CDR3 nucleotides are TGTGCCAGCAGCCGATCCGGGGCCAACGTCCTGACTTTC. It translates to CASSRSGANVLTF.

V gene TRBV24-1 combines with J gene TRBJ1-5; 7 bases match TRBD1. The CDR3 runs to 12 residues. Germline V gene sequence: CDR1 KGHDR, CDR2 SFDVKD. The junction had 3 bases not matched to a gene; V was cut back by 12 bases and J by 2 bases. DNA for the CDR3: TGTGCCGCCGGGACAGGCAATCAGCCCCAGCATTTT. Its protein product is CAAGTGNQPQHF.

The chain employs TRBV24-1 and TRBJ2-5; possibly TRBD1 or TRBD2 for D (5 bases each). The germline V and J ends were trimmed by 7 bases and 3 bases, with 11 bases remaining between them. Germline CDR1 KGHDR, CDR2 SFDVKD. The CDR3 runs to 13 residues. The CDR3 bases are TGTGCCACCAGGAGCGGCAGGGAAGAGACCCAGTACTTC. Translation gives CATRSGREETQYF.

The chain employs TRBV7-9 and TRBJ2-1; the match to TRBD2 covers 9 bases. J was trimmed by 5 bases and V by 0 bases; bases with no gene match: 2. This CDR3 has 15 amino acids. The germline V gene has CDR1 SEHNR and CDR2 FQNEAQ (reference sequence). Written as DNA, the CDR3 is TGTGCCAGCAGCTTAGCTAGCGGGGGCCACAATGAGCAGTTCTTC. Translation: CASSLASGGHNEQFF.

This chain uses TRBV7-2 with TRBJ2-7; 7 nucleotides agree with TRBD2. Germline CDR1 SGHTA, CDR2 FQGNSA. The CDR3 has 19 amino acids. V trimming: 5 bases; J trimming: 2 bases; junction bases outside the gene matches: 21. The CDR3 sequence is CASSPFSYRVAGETYEQYF. The CDR3 DNA is TGTGCCAGCAGCCCCTTTTCATATCGGGTGGCGGGAGAAACCTACGAGCAGTACTTC.

This clonotype appeared many times. The rearrangement links TRBV9 to TRBJ2-1, with D possibly TRBD2 on 5 matching bases. CDR1 is SGDLS, CDR2 YYNGEE, per germline. The CDR3 totals 16 residues. V lost 0 bases to trimming and J lost 5 bases, with 15 bases between them. CDR3 nucleotide sequence: TGTGCCAGCAGCGTAGTTCCCGAATCGACTAACAATGAGCAGTTCTTC. Protein product: CASSVVPESTNNEQFF.

The sample holds a few counts of this clonotype. The V and J genes are TRBV21-1 and TRBJ2-3; the DNA was not used to check the table's D call, TRBD2. TRBV21-1 is shown as a pseudogene. The CDR3 is 15 residues long. DNA of the CDR3: TGTGCCAGCAGCACTCCCGACGGCTTCACAGATACGCAGTATTTT. Translation: CASSTPDGFTDTQYF.

This chain uses TRBV5-1 with TRBJ2-3, with D perhaps assigned TRBD1 or TRBD2 (5 bases each). Per the germline V gene, CDR1 is SGHRS and CDR2 is YFSETQ. CDR3 size: 14 residues. V dropped 0 bases and J dropped 6 bases, with 11 bases sitting between them. CDR3 sequence (DNA): TGCGCCAGCAGCTTGGACCCCGAGGGGGATACGCAGTATTTT. Protein sequence: CASSLDPEGDTQYF. The full variable domain, rest sourced from reference TRBV5-1 and TRBJ2-3, is KAGVTQTPRYLIKTRGQQVTLSCSPISGHRSVSWYQQTPGQGLQFLFEYFSETQRNKGNFPGRFSGRQFSNSRSEMNVSTLELGDSALYLCASSLDPEGDTQYFGPGTRLTVL.

The rearrangement links TRBV7-8 to TRBJ1-1; no clear D gene. Trimming took off 2 bases at V and 0 bases at J, with 22 bases between the two ends. The CDR3 has 19 residues. CDR1 and CDR2 (germline): SGHVS, FQNEAQ. CDR3 protein: CASSLPIGETPLMNTEAFF. Written as DNA, the CDR3 is TGTGCCAGCAGCTTACCCATCGGGGAGACTCCCCTAATGAACACTGAAGCTTTCTTT. Looking up the rest from reference TRBV7-8 and TRBJ1-1 gives the full variable domain: GAGVSQSPRYKVAKRGQDVALRCDPISGHVSLFWYQQALGQGPEFLTYFQNEAQLDKSGLPSDRFFAERPEGSVSTLKIQRTQQEDSAVYLCASSLPIGETPLMNTEAFFGQGTRLTVV.

This clonotype showed up many times. The CDR3 spells CAWSAGLAPYEQYF. The CDR3 DNA is TGTGCCTGGAGTGCAGGATTAGCGCCCTACGAGCAGTACTTC. J is TRBJ2-7 and V is TRBV30; D is possibly TRBD2 (5 bases). Germline CDR1 GTSNPN, CDR2 SVGIG (reference sequence). V lost 1 base and J 2 bases, leaving 12 bases between the germline ends. The CDR3 contains 14 residues. Combining the CDR3 with reference TRBV30 and TRBJ2-7 gives the whole variable domain SQTIHQWPATLVQPVGSPLSLECTVEGTSNPNLYWYRQAAGRGLQLLFYSVGIGQISSEVPQNLSASRPQDRQFILSSKKLLLSDSGFYLCAWSAGLAPYEQYFGPGTRLTVT.

The V gene is TRBV25-1, the J gene TRBJ2-2; D is undetermined. The germline CDR1 and CDR2 sequences are MGHDK and SYGVNS. The CDR3 is made up of 10 amino acids. Trimming stripped 9 bases from V and 7 bases from J, with 6 bases between. The DNA for the CDR3 is TGTGCCAGTGGTGGCGGGGAGCTGTTTTTT. Translated: CASGGGELFF.

This chain uses TRBV19 with TRBJ1-5; D not resolved. The CDR3 sequence is 18 residues long. CDR1 LNHDA and CDR2 SQIVND come from the germline V gene (reference sequence). Trimming removed 1 base at V and 2 bases at J, with 18 bases between. The CDR3 DNA follows: TGTGCCAGTAGTATAGCTGACGGGGTACCTGAGGGCAATCAGCCCCAGCATTTT. It is translated as CASSIADGVPEGNQPQHF.

The gene calls are TRBV29-1 and TRBJ2-7, with 8 bases that match TRBD2. The V gene end was trimmed by 6 bases and the J gene end by 0 bases; junction bases not matched to a gene: 7. CDR3 length: 14 residues. Per germline, CDR1 SQVTM and CDR2 ANQGSEA. The CDR3 region has the DNA TGCAGCGTCGGGGGGGGCCCAGGCTCCTACGAGCAGTACTTC. Translation gives CSVGGGPGSYEQYF.

This chain connects TRBV4-3 to TRBJ2-7, with D tentatively TRBD2 (5 bases). The CDR3 runs to 15 residues. The germline V and J ends were trimmed by 0 bases and 4 bases, with 13 bases remaining between them. Germline CDR1 and CDR2: LGHNA and YSLEER. CDR3 in DNA: TGCGCCAGCAGCCAAGAGAGGGCCTCCCCTTACGAGCAGTACTTC. This gives the protein CASSQERASPYEQYF.